The next 10 T cell receptor beta chains were all read from a single sample in a study of CD8+CD57+ T cells in acquired aplastic anemia. Genomic DNA was employed as the template in profiling TCR beta VDJ and CDR3. TCRdb processed the reads anew with MiXCR; each CDR3 protein has one entry. The table shows roughly 420,000 distinct CDR3 sequences, with 55% to 70% occurring only once. The sequencing sample was made of sorted CD4+, CD8+, or CD8+CD57+ T cells (not recorded which) from PBMCs. These receptors were taken from a human donor in good health, serving as a control.

In this sample, this clonotype turned up once. Germline and junction disagree at one end, which may indicate a read error. This chain uses TRBV13 with TRBJ1-1, with D hard to call. Per germline, CDR1 PRHDT and CDR2 FYEKMQ (reference sequence). This CDR3 contains 13 residues. This chain's CDR3 is CASSLSCDTEEYF. Written as DNA, the CDR3 is TGCGCCAGCAGTTTAAGTTGCGACACTGAAGAGTATTTT.

This chain connects TRBV20-1 to TRBJ1-3, with D possibly TRBD1 on 5 matching bases. Per germline, CDR1 DFQATT and CDR2 SNEGSKA (reference sequence). There are 12 residues in the CDR3. V gave up 3 bases and J gave up 12 bases, with 15 bases separating them. The CDR3 sequence is CSASSTDYSIYF. CDR3 coding DNA: TGCAGTGCTAGTTCGACAGATTATAGCATATATTTT.

This clonotype was seen only a few times. The chain recombines TRBV12-3 or TRBV12-4 with TRBJ2-7; 11 bases are a match to TRBD1. There are 16 residues in the CDR3. V gave up 6 bases and J gave up 2 bases; unmatched junction bases: 9. This chain's CDR3 is CASRVWDRGGTYEQYF. The CDR3 DNA sequence: TGTGCCAGCAGGGTATGGGACAGGGGGGGGACCTACGAGCAGTACTTC.

The CDR3 region has the DNA TGTGCCAGCAGCGCTTGGACAGGGGCGGCCGGTGAGCAGTTCTTC. Residues: CASSAWTGAAGEQFF. This rearrangement joins TRBV27 to TRBJ2-1; 9 bases are shared with TRBD1. This CDR3 comprises 15 residues. Germline V gene lookup returns CDR1 MNHEY and CDR2 SMNVEV (reference sequence). Trimming took 6 bases from V and 9 from J; bases not matched to a gene: 12.

This chain joins TRBV6-5 and TRBJ1-3; a weak D match, TRBD1 (5 bases). This CDR3 is built from 16 residues. Trimming took 8 bases from V and 2 from J, leaving 19 bases between them. Germline values: CDR1 MNHEY, CDR2 SVGAGI. CDR3 sequence (DNA): TGTGCCAGCTATCCTGGGGATACGGGGGCTGGAAACACCATATATTTT. It yields the protein CASYPGDTGAGNTIYF.

This clonotype has ten or more counts. The chain has TRBV7-2 and TRBJ2-1; 11 bases align to TRBD2. The V gene end was trimmed by 5 bases and the J gene end by 9 bases; junction bases not matched to a gene: 12. This CDR3 spans 16 amino acids. Germline loops: CDR1 SGHTA, CDR2 FQGNSA. CDR3 coding DNA: TGTGCCAGCAGCGTATCTAGCGGGGGGCCGTTGGGTGAGCAGTTCTTC. Encoded protein: CASSVSSGGPLGEQFF. Supplemented by reference TRBV7-2 and TRBJ2-1, the full variable domain reads GAGVSQSPSNKVTEKGKDVELRCDPISGHTALYWYRQSLGQGLEFLIYFQGNSAPDKSGLPSDRFSAERTGGSVSTLTIQRTQQEDSAVYLCASSVSSGGPLGEQFFGPGTRLTVL.

As to this clonotype: One junction end does not reproduce the germline sequence, and a read error may be involved. The rearrangement uses TRBV24-1 and TRBJ1-2, with TRBD1 as a possible D gene (6 bases). CDR1 KGHDR and CDR2 SFDVKD come from the germline V gene. The CDR3 totals 15 residues. The CDR3 here is CAISDGRGDFYGYTF. The CDR3 nucleotides read TGTGCCATCAGTGACGGCAGGGGTGACTTCTATGGCTACACCTTC.

This clonotype was detected many times. A much more abundant neighbour one base away suggests this may be a read error. A read error is likely, as this CDR3 ends without the conserved phenylalanine or tryptophan. CDR3 residues: CSAGQRGTQYS. The CDR3 nucleotides read TGCAGCGCGGGACAGCGCGGGACCCAGTACTCC. J is TRBJ2-5 and V is TRBV29-1; the match to TRBD1 covers 7 bases. V lost 7 bases, J lost 7 bases, and 6 bases stayed unmatched. There are 11 residues in the CDR3. CDR1 SQVTM and CDR2 ANQGSEA come from the germline V gene.

This clonotype came up many times. The chain joins TRBV5-1 to TRBJ2-2; D unresolved. This CDR3 has 15 amino acids. Trimming removed 1 base at V and 1 base at J, with 8 bases between. Per germline, CDR1 SGHRS and CDR2 YFSETQ. CDR3 sequence: CASSLNAGNTGELFF. In DNA form, the CDR3 reads TGCGCCAGCAGCTTGAACGCTGGGAACACCGGGGAGCTGTTTTTT.

The CDR3 nucleotides read TGTGCCAGCAGCTCGACAGGGTTAGGGGACACTGAAGCTTTCTTT. Protein: CASSSTGLGDTEAFF. This chain connects TRBV7-6 to TRBJ1-1; 7 nucleotides agree with TRBD1. This CDR3 is built from 15 residues. V lost 4 bases to trimming and J lost 3 bases; unmatched junction nucleotides: 8. CDR1 is SGHVS, CDR2 FNYEAQ, per germline.